This entry features one TCR beta chain sequence. The antigen remains undetermined. The data stem from a study of OX40 agonist ivuxolimab in advanced cancers. Study-level points and caveats: Dosing at 0.1 to 3.0 mg/kg was accompanied by clonal expansion of CD4+ and CD8+ blood T cells by week 6. In general, CD8+ T cells held more expanded clones than CD4+ did, on average.

V trimming: 1 base; J trimming: 5 bases; junction bases outside the gene matches: 4. CDR3 length: 14 residues. Germline CDR1 reads MGHRA; CDR2 reads YSYEKL. Measured with immunoSEQ multiplex PCR; TCRdb has only the in-frame clones, and not every one. The table records 45,000 to 50,000 clones, roughly 77% of them present only once. Source: CD4+ or CD8+ T cells sorted from blood, taken in a trial of the OX40 agonist ivuxolimab. The V and J genes are TRBV4-1 and TRBJ2-7, with TRBD1 matching over 8 bases. This TCR was recovered from an adult with an advanced solid tumor such as melanoma, head and neck, liver or kidney cancer. In nucleotides, the CDR3 is TGCGCCAGCAGCCAAGCAGGACAGGGTAACGAGCAGTACTTC. Translating gives CASSQAGQGNEQYF.